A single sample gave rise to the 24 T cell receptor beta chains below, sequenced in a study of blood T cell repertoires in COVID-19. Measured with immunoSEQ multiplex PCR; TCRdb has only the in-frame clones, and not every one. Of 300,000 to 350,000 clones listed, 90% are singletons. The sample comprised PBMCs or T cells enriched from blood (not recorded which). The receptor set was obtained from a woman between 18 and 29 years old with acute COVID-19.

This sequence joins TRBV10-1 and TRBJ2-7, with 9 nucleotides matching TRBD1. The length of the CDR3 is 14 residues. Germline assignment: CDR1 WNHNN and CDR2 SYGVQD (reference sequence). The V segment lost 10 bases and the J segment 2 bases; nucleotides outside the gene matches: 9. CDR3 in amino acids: CATRPGQGTYEQYF. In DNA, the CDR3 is TGCGCCACCCGCCCGGGACAGGGAACCTACGAGCAGTACTTC.

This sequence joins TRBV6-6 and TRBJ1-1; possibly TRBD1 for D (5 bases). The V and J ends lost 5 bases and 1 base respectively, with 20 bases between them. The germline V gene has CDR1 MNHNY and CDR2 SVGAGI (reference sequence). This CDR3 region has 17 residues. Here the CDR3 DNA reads TGTGCCAGCAGTCCCGACAGCCGGTATGCTGCGAACACTGAAGCTTTCTTT. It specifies CASSPDSRYAANTEAFF.

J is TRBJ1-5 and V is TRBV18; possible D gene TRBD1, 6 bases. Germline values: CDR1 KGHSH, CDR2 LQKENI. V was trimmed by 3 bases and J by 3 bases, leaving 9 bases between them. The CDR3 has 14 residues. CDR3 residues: CASSPRQDNQPQHF. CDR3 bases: TGTGCCAGCTCACCCCGACAGGACAATCAGCCCCAGCATTTT.

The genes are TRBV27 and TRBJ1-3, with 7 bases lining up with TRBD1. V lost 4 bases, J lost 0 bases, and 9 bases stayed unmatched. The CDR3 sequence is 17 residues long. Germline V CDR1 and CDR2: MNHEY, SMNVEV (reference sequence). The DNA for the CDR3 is TGTGCCAGCAGTTCTCAGACAGGGCTAAACTCTGGAAACACCATATATTTT. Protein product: CASSSQTGLNSGNTIYF.

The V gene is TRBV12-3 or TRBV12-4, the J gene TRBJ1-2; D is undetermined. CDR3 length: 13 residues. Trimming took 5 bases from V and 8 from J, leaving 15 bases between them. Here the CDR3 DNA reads TGTGCCAGCAGTCCCCGACGGGATTCAGGCTACACCTTC. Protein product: CASSPRRDSGYTF.

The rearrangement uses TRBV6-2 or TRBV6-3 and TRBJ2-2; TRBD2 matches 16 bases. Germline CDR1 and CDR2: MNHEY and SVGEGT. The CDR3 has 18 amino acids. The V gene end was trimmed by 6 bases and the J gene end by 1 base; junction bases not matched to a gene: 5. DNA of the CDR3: TGTGCCAGCAGCTCCGGGACTAGCGGGAGGGGGAACACCGGGGAGCTGTTTTTT. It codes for CASSSGTSGRGNTGELFF.

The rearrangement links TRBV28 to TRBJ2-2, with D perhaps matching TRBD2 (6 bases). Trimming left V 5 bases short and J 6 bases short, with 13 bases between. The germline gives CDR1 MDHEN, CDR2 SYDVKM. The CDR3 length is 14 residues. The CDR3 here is CASSKGGRAGELFF. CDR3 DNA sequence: TGTGCCAGCAGTAAAGGAGGGCGGGCCGGGGAGCTGTTTTTT.

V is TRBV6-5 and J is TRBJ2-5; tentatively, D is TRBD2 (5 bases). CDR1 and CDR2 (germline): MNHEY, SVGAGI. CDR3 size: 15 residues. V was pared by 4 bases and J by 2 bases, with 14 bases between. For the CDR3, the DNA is TGTGCCAGCAGTTCTGGAGTTGGACTTCAAGAGACCCAGTACTTC. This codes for CASSSGVGLQETQYF.

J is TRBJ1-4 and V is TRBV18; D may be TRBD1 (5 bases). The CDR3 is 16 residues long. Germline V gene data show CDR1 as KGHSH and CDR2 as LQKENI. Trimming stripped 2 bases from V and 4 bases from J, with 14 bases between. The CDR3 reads CASSPNDRAGNEKLFF. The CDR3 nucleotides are TGTGCCAGCTCACCAAATGACAGAGCCGGTAATGAAAAACTGTTTTTT.

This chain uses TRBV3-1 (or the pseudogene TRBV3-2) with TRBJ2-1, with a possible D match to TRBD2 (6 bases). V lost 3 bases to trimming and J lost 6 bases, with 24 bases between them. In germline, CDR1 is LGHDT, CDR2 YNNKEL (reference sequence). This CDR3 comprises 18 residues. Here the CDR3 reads CASSQLGAFGEAGNEQFF. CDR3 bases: TGTGCCAGCAGCCAGCTTGGAGCTTTTGGGGAGGCAGGCAATGAGCAGTTCTTC.

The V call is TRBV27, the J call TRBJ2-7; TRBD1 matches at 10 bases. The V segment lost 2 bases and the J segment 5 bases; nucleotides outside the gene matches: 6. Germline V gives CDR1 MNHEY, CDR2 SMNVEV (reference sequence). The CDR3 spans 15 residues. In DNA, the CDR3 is TGTGCCAGCAGTTTAAGGGAGACAGGGGGCAACGAGCAGTACTTC. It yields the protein CASSLRETGGNEQYF.

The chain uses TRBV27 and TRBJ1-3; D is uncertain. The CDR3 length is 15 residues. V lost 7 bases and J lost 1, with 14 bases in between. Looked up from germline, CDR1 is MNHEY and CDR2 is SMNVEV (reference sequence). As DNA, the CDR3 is TGTGCCAGCAACCCCAAGGCCGGGTCTGGAAACACCATATATTTT. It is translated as CASNPKAGSGNTIYF.

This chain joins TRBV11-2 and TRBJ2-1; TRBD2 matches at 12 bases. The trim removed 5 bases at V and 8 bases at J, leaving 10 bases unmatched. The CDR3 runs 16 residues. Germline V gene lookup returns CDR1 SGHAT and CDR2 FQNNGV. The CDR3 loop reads CASSAYPSGRAHEQFF. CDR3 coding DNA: TGTGCCAGCAGCGCCTACCCTAGCGGGAGGGCCCATGAGCAGTTCTTC.

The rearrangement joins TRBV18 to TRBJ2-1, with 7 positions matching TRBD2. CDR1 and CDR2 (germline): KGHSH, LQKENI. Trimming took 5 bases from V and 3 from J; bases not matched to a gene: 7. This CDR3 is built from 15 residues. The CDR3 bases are TGTGCCAGCTCATATCGGGAGGCGCTCTACAATGAGCAGTTCTTC. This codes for CASSYREALYNEQFF.

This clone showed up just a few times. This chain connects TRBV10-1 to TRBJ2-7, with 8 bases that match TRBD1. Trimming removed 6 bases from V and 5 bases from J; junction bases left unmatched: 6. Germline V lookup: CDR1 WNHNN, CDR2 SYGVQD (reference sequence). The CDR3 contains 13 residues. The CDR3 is CASSTGGGDEQYF. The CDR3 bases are TGCGCCAGCAGCACAGGGGGAGGCGACGAGCAGTACTTC.

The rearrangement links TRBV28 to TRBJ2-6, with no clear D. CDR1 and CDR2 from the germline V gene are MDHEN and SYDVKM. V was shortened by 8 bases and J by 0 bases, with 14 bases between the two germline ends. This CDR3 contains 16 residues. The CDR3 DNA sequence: TGTGCCAGCGGAGTAGAGGTATTCTCTGGGGCCAACGTCCTGACTTTC. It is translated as CASGVEVFSGANVLTF. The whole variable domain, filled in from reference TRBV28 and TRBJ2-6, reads DVKVTQSSRYLVKRTGEKVFLECVQDMDHENMFWYRQDPGLGLRLIYFSYDVKMKEKGDIPEGYSVSREKKERFSLILESASTNQTSMYLCASGVEVFSGANVLTFGAGSRLTVL.

The CDR3 here is CAWSVRGRSGNTIYF. The DNA of the CDR3 is TGTGCCTGGAGTGTTAGAGGGCGCTCTGGAAACACCATATATTTT. This sequence joins TRBV30 and TRBJ1-3; no reliable D call. This CDR3 comprises 15 residues. V was cut by 0 bases and J by 0 bases, with 9 bases left in between. Per germline, CDR1 GTSNPN and CDR2 SVGIG (reference sequence).

Here the CDR3 reads CASSPGTVFVSTDTQYF. As DNA, the CDR3 is TGTGCCAGTAGCCCCGGGACAGTTTTTGTTAGCACAGATACGCAGTATTTT. The chain couples TRBV19 to TRBJ2-3, with 7 bases fitting TRBD1. The trim removed 6 bases at V and 0 bases at J, leaving 12 bases unmatched. Germline-derived CDR1 and CDR2 are LNHDA and SQIVND (reference sequence). CDR3 length equals 17 residues.

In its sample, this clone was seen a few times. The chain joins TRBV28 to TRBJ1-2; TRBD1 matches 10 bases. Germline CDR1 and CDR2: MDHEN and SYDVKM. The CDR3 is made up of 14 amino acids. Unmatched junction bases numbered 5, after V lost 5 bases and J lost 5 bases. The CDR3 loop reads CASSGGQGRYGYTF. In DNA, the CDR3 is TGTGCCAGCAGTGGGGGACAGGGGAGGTATGGCTACACCTTC.

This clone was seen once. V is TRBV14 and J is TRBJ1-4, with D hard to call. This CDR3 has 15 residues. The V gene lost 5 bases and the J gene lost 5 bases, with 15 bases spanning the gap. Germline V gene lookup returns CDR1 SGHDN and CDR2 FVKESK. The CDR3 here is CASSAQNSINEKLFF. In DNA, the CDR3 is TGTGCCAGCAGCGCCCAAAATTCTATCAATGAAAAACTGTTTTTT.

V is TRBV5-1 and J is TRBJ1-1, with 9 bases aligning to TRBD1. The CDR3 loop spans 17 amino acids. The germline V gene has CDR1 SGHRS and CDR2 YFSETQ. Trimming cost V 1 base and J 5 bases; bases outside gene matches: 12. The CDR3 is CASSLTGQGRRGTEAFF. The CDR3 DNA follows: TGCGCCAGCAGCTTGACCGGACAGGGGAGACGGGGGACTGAAGCTTTCTTT.

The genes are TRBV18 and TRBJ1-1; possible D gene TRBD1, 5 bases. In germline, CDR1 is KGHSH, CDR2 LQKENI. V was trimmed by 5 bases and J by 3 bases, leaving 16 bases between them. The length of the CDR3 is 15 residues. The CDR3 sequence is CASSSREGLYTEAFF. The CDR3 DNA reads TGTGCCAGCTCATCACGGGAGGGGCTGTACACTGAAGCTTTCTTT.

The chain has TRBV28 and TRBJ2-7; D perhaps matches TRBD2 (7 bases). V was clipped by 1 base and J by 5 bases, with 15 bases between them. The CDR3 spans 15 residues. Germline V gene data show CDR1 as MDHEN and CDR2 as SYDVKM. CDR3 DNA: TGTGCCAGCAGTTTATCGGGCGGGGGCCTGGACGAGCAGTACTTC. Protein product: CASSLSGGGLDEQYF.

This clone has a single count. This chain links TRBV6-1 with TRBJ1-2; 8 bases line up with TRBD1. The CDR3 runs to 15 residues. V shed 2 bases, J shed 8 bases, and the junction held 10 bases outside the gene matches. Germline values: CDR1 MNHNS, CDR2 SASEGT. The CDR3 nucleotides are TGTGCCAGCAGTGAAATCGGTGACAGGGGCAGGGGCTACACCTTC. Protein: CASSEIGDRGRGYTF.